This T cell receptor beta chain was captured by sequencing in a study of shared clonotypes between healthy human individuals. The wider study: Ranging from 18 to 49 in age, donors were a couple of women and a few men. Broader study findings: Represented diversity, genetic and exposure-history alike, was limited by few donors. Non-shared clonotypes had lower generation probabilities than those shared by all four donors.

Concerning this clone itself: As yet, its antigen is unknown. The same CDR3 is also encoded by other DNA sequences in this sample.

V lost 4 bases to trimming and J lost 4 bases; unmatched junction nucleotides: 7. The CDR3 contains 14 residues. Germline-derived CDR1 and CDR2 are SGHRS and YFSETQ. The repertoire was sequenced with immunoSEQ multiplex PCR; TCRdb's copy has only in-frame clones and lacks some. The sample contains about 710,000 clones, more than 70% of which appear only once. This chain connects TRBV5-1 to TRBJ1-1, with 7 bases aligning to TRBD1. The sequence came from a woman under 40 in good health. The sample consisted of memory CD4+ T cells sorted from blood. The subset: CD45RA-negative fraction. The CDR3 bases are TGCGCCAGCAGCAGCGGGACAGAGGGCACTGAAGCTTTCTTT. Its protein product is CASSSGTEGTEAFF.